The 15 T cell receptor beta chains listed next were all sequenced from one sample in a study of shared clonotypes between healthy human individuals. The repertoire was sequenced with immunoSEQ multiplex PCR; TCRdb's copy has only in-frame clones and lacks some. The sample lists around 550,000 clones, 90% to 96% seen once, with approximately 0.06% in the top ten. The sequenced sample was naive CD4+ T cells sorted from blood. Subset indicated: CD45RA+ positively selected. The receptors were gathered from a woman aged 30 to 39 in good health.

This chain links TRBV5-8 with TRBJ2-7; D is unclear. Per the germline V gene, CDR1 is SGHTS and CDR2 is YDEGEE. V gave up 6 bases and J gave up 3 bases, with 10 bases separating them. The CDR3 is 12 amino acids. The CDR3 region has the DNA TGTGCCAGCAAAACGGGCCACTACGAGCAGTACTTC. This sequence encodes CASKTGHYEQYF.

The rearrangement joins TRBV5-1 to TRBJ1-4; D unresolved. Between the trimmed V and J ends, which lost 4 bases and 2 bases, there was a span of 6 bases. This CDR3 is 13 amino acids long. CDR1 is SGHRS and CDR2 is YFSETQ in the germline V gene. The CDR3 DNA sequence: TGCGCCAGCAGCCTGGTCACTAATGAAAAACTGTTTTTT. Encoded protein: CASSLVTNEKLFF.

The CDR3 nucleotides are TGTGCCAGCAGCCAACGAGGGGGCTCGGGGGAGACCCAGTACTTC. This codes for CASSQRGGSGETQYF. The gene calls are TRBV11-2 and TRBJ2-5; 7 positions agree with TRBD1. The junction had 11 bases not matched to a gene; V was cut back by 5 bases and J by 5 bases. The CDR3 has 15 amino acids. Germline CDR1 is SGHAT and CDR2 is FQNNGV. Complete variable domain (other parts from reference TRBV11-2 and TRBJ2-5): EAGVAQSPRYKIIEKRQSVAFWCNPISGHATLYWYQQILGQGPKLLIQFQNNGVVDDSQLPKDRFSAERLKGVDSTLKIQPAKLEDSAVYLCASSQRGGSGETQYFGPGTRLLVL.

The V gene is TRBV18, the J gene TRBJ1-5, with D unclear. Germline CDR1 is KGHSH and CDR2 is LQKENI. The CDR3 contains 16 residues. V gave up 6 bases and J gave up 0 bases, with 15 bases separating them. The CDR3 nucleotides are TGTGCCAGCTCCCCGGTTTGGGTTGATAGCAATCAGCCCCAGCATTTT. Translating gives CASSPVWVDSNQPQHF.

This clone appeared once. V gene TRBV7-7 combines with J gene TRBJ1-1; TRBD1 is a possible D gene (5 bases). Germline values: CDR1 SSHAT, CDR2 FNYEAQ (reference sequence). V was shortened by 5 bases and J by 5 bases, with 12 bases between the two germline ends. This CDR3 region has 13 residues. CDR3 in amino acids: CASSRRGETEAFF. The CDR3 DNA reads as TGTGCCAGCAGCCGTAGAGGGGAGACTGAAGCTTTCTTT.

V gene TRBV19 combines with J gene TRBJ2-7; 10 positions agree with TRBD1. The CDR3 runs to 14 residues. Trimming cost V 4 bases and J 7 bases; bases outside gene matches: 7. The germline CDR1 and CDR2 sequences are LNHDA and SQIVND (reference sequence). The CDR3 coding sequence is TGTGCCAGTAGTACCGACAGGGGGCTGTGGGAGCAGTACTTC. Its protein product is CASSTDRGLWEQYF.

CDR3 amino acids: CAVRTSDYEQYF. The CDR3 nucleotides are TGTGCCGTGAGGACTAGCGACTACGAGCAGTACTTC. V usage is TRBV10-3 and J usage is TRBJ2-7; 9 bases are a match to TRBD2. The CDR3 is made up of 12 amino acids. V lost 11 bases and J lost 3; bases outside the gene matches: 5. Germline V gene data show CDR1 as ENHRY and CDR2 as SYGVKD.

The chain combines TRBV4-1 with TRBJ2-7, with no clear D. This CDR3 has 16 residues. V lost 0 bases and J 0 bases, leaving 12 bases between the germline ends. The V gene's germline CDR1 is MGHRA and CDR2 YSYEKL. This chain's CDR3 is CASSQDRRRSSYEQYF. The CDR3 DNA reads as TGCGCCAGCAGCCAAGATCGTCGTCGGAGCTCCTACGAGCAGTACTTC.

The chain links TRBV11-2 to TRBJ2-7, with D possibly TRBD1 on 6 matching bases. There are 14 residues in the CDR3. The germline V gene has CDR1 SGHAT and CDR2 FQNNGV. The ends were cut back, 5 bases at V and 0 bases at J, with 11 bases in the middle. DNA for the CDR3: TGTGCCAGCAGCGGGACACCGAGCTCCTACGAGCAGTACTTC. The encoded protein is CASSGTPSSYEQYF.

This clone occurred once. V gene TRBV5-1 combines with J gene TRBJ2-1; a weak D match, TRBD2 (6 bases). There are 15 residues in the CDR3. Germline CDR1 reads SGHRS; CDR2 reads YFSETQ. V was cut by 4 bases and J by 7 bases, with 18 bases left in between. CDR3 region: CASSPNVGDLNEQFF. The CDR3 region has the DNA TGCGCCAGCAGCCCCAACGTAGGGGACTTGAATGAGCAGTTCTTC.

The chain employs TRBV7-9 and TRBJ2-1; 11 bases are shared with TRBD1. This CDR3 contains 16 residues. Germline CDR1 SEHNR, CDR2 FQNEAQ (reference sequence). The ends lost 1 base at V and 6 bases at J; junction bases unmatched: 5. Here the CDR3 reads CASSLGRDRGFNEQFF. Written as DNA, the CDR3 is TGTGCCAGCAGCTTAGGCAGGGACAGGGGGTTCAATGAGCAGTTCTTC.

The chain is built from TRBV19 and TRBJ2-7; 10 positions match TRBD1. CDR1 and CDR2 (germline): LNHDA, SQIVND (reference sequence). The J segment lost 2 bases and the V segment lost 5 bases, leaving 6 bases of the junction unmatched. The CDR3 sequence is 15 residues long. The CDR3 sequence is CASSPGQGYAYEQYF. The CDR3 nucleotides are TGTGCCAGTAGTCCGGGACAGGGGTACGCCTACGAGCAGTACTTC.

The gene calls are TRBV7-9 and TRBJ1-4; D is uncertain. Germline V gene data show CDR1 as SEHNR and CDR2 as FQNEAQ (reference sequence). Trimming left V 5 bases short and J 6 bases short, with 16 bases between. The CDR3 contains 15 residues. The CDR3 DNA follows: TGTGCCAGCAGCCCCAGTGCGGAGTTCGATGAAAAACTGTTTTTT. The encoded protein is CASSPSAEFDEKLFF.

This clone was recorded only once. The chain combines TRBV11-2 with TRBJ2-1, with 7 bases that match TRBD2. The germline gives CDR1 SGHAT, CDR2 FQNNGV. The CDR3 length is 14 residues. Germline trimming cut 2 bases from V and 7 bases from J; bases unmatched to any gene: 5. Here the CDR3 reads CASSLREEGNEQFF. The CDR3 nucleotides read TGTGCCAGCAGCTTACGGGAGGAGGGTAATGAGCAGTTCTTC.

The chain employs TRBV9 and TRBJ1-2; tentative D call: TRBD1 (5 bases). Germline lookup yields CDR1 SGDLS and CDR2 YYNGEE. V was shortened by 4 bases and J by 2 bases, with 12 bases between the two germline ends. This CDR3 spans 14 amino acids. CDR3: CASSPEGRNYGYTF. The CDR3 DNA follows: TGTGCCAGCAGCCCCGAGGGACGGAACTATGGCTACACCTTC.